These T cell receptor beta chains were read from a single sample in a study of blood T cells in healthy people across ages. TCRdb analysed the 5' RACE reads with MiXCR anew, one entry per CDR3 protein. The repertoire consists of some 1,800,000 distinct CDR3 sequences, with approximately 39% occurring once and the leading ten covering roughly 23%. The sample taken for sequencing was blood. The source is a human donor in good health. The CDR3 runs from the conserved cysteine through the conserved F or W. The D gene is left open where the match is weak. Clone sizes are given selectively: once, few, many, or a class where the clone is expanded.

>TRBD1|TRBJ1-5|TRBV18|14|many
CASSPTGDNQPQHF
TGTGCCAGCTCACCGACAGGGGACAATCAGCCCCAGCATTTT
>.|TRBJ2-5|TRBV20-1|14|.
CSAPLPGVWETQYF
TGCAGTGCCCCACTACCGGGGGTATGGGAGACCCAGTACTTC
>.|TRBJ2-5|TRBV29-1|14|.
CSVHDPLGGETQYF
TGCAGCGTTCATGATCCCCTTGGCGGGGAGACCCAGTACTTC
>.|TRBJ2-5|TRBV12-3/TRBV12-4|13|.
CASSFESQETQYF
TGTGCCAGCAGTTTTGAATCTCAAGAGACCCAGTACTTC
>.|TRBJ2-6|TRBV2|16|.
CASSVEGVSGANVLTF
TGTGCCAGCAGTGTCGAAGGGGTCTCTGGGGCCAACGTCCTGACTTTC
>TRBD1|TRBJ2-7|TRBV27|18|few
CASSQKIPGQGASYEQYF
TGTGCCAGCAGTCAGAAGATTCCGGGACAGGGGGCTTCCTACGAGCAGTACTTC
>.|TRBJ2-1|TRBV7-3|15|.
CASSPDAGRHNEQFF
TGTGCCAGCAGCCCTGATGCGGGGCGGCACAATGAGCAGTTCTTC
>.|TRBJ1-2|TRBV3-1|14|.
CASSRDIRNYGYTF
TGTGCCAGCAGTCGGGACATCAGAAACTATGGCTACACCTTC
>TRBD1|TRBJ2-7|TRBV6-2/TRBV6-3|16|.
CASSYSMADRYYEQYF
TGTGCCAGCAGTTACTCGATGGCGGACAGGTACTACGAGCAGTACTTC
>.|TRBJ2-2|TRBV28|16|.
CASSYIGGLNTGELFF
TGTGCCAGCAGTTACATCGGGGGGCTTAACACCGGGGAGCTGTTTTTT
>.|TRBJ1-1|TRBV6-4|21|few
CASSVRGIGLQEGVVNTEAFF
TGTGCCAGCAGTGTTCGGGGCATCGGGCTACAGGAGGGGGTGGTGAACACTGAAGCTTTCTTT